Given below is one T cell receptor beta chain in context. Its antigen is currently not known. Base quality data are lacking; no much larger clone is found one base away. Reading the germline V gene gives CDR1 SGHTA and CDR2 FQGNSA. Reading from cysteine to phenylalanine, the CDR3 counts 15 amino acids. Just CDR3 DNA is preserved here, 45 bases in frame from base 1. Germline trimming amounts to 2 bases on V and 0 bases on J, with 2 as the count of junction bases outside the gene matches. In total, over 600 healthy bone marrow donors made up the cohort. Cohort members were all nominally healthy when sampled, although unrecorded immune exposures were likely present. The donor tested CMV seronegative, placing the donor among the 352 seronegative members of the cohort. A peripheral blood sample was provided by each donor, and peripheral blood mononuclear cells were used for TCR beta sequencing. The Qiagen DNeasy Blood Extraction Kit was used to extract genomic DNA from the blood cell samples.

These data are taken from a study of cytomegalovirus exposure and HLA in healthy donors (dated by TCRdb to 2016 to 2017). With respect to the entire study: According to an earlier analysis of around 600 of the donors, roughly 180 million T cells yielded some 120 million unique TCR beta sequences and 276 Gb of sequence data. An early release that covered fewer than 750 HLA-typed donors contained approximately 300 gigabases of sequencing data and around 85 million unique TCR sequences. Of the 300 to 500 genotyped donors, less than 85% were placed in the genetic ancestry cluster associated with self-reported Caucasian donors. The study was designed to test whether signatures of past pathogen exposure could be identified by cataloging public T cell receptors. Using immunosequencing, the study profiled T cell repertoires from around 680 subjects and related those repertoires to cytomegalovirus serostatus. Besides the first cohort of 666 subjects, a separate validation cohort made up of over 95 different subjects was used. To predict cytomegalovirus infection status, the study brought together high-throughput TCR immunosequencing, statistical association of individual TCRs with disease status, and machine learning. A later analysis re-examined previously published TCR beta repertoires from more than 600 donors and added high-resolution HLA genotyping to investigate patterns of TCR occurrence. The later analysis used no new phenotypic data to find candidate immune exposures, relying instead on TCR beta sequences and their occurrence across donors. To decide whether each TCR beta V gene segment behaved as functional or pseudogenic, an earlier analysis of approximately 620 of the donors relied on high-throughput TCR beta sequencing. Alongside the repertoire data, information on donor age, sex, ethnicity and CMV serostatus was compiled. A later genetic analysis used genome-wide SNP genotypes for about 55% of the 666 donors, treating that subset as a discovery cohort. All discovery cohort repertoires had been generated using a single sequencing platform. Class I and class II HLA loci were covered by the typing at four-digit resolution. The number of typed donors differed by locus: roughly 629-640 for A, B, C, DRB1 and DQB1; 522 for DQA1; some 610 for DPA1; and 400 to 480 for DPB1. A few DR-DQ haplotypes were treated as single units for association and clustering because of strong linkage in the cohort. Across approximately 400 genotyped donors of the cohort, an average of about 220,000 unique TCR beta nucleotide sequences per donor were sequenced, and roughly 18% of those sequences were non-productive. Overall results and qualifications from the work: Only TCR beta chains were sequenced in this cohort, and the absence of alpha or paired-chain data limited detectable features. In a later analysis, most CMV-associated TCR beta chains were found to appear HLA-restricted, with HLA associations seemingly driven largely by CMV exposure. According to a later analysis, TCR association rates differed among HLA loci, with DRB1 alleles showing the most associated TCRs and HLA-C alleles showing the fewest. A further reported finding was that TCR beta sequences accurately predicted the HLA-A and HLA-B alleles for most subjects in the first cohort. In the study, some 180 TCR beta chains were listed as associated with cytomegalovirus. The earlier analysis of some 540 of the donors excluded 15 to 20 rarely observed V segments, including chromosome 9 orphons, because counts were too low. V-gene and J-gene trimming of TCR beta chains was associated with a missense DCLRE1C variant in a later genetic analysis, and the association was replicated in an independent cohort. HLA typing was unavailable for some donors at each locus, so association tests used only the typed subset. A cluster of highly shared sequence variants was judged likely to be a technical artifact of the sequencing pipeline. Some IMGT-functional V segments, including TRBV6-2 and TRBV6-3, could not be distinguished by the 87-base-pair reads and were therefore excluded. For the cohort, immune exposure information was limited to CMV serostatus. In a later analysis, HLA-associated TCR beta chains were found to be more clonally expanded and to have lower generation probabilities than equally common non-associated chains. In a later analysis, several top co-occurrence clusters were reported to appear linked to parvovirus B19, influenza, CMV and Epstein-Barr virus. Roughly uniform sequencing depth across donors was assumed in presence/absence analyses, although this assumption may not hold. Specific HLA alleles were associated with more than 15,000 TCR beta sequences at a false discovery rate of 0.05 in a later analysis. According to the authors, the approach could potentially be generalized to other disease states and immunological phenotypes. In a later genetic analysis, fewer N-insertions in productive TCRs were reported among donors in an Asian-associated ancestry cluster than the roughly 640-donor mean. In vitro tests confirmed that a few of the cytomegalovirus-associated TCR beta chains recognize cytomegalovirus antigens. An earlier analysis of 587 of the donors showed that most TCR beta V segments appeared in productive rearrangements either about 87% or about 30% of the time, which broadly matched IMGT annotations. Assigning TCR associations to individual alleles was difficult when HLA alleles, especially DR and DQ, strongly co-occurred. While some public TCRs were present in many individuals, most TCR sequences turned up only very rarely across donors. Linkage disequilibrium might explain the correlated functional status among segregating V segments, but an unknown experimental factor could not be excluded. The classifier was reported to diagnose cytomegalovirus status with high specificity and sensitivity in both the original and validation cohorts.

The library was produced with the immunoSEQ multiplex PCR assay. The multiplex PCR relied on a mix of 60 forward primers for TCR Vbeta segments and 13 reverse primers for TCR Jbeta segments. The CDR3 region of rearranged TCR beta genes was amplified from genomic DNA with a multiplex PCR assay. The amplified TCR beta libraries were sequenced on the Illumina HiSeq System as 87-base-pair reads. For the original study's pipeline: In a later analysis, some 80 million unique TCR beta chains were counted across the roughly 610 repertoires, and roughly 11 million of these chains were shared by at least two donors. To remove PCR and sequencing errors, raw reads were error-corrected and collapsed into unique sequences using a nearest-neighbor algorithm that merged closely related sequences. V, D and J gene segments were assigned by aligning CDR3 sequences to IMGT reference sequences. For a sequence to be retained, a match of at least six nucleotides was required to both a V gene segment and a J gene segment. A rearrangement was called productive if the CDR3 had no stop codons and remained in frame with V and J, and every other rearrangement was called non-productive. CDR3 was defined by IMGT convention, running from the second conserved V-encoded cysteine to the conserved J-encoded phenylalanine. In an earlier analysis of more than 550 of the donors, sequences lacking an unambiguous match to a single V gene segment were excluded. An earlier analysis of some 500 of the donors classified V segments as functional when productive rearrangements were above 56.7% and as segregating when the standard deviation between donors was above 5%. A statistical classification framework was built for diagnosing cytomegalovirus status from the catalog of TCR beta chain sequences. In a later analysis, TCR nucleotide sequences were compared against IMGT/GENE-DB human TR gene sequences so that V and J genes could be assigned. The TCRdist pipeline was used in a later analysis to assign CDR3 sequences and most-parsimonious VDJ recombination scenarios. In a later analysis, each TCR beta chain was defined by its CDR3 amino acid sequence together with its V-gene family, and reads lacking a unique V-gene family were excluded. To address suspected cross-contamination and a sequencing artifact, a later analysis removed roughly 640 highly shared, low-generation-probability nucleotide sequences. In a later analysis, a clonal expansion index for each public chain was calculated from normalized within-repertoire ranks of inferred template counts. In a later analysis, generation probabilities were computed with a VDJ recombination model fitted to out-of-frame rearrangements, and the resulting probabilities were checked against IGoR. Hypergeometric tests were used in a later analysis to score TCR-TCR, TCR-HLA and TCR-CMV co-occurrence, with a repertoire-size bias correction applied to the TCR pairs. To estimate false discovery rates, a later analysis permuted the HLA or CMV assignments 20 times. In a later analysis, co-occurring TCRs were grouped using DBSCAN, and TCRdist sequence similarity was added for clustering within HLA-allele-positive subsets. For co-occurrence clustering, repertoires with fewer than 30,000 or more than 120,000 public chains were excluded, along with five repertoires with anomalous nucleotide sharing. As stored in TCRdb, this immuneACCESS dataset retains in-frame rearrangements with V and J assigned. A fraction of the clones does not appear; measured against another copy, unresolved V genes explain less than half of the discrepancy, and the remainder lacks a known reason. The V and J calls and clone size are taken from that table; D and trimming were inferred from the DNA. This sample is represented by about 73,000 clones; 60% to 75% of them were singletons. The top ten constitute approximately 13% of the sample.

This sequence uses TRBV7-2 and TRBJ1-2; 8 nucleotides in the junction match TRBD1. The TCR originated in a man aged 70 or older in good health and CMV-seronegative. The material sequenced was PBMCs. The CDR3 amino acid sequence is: CASSLQGAANYGYTF. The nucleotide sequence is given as TGTGCCAGCAGCTTACAGGGGGCGGCTAACTATGGCTACACCTTC.